This is a list of T cell receptor beta chains from one sample in a study of blood T cell repertoires in COVID-19. Sequencing used immunoSEQ multiplex PCR; TCRdb keeps in-frame clones, though not all of them. The data show some 40,000 clones, 75% to 90% seen once. The specimen sequenced was peripheral blood. These receptors came from a human donor in a cohort sampled during active or convalescent COVID-19. The donor label of this sample is uncertain. Both conserved end residues are part of each CDR3. Fields, in order: D gene, J gene, V gene, clone size, CDR3 DNA, CDR3 protein. The D gene is left open where the match is weak. Size values are once, few and many counts, or a class for expanded clones, and some rows have none.

d_call: TRBD1; j_call: TRBJ1-1; v_call: TRBV4-3; clone_size: NA; cdr3_nt: TGCGCCAGCAGCCAAGTCACAGGGGGCACTGAAGCTTTCTTT; cdr3_aa: CASSQVTGGTEAFF
d_call: TRBD1; j_call: TRBJ1-4; v_call: TRBV7-9; clone_size: NA; cdr3_nt: TGTGCCAGCAGCTCCGGGACAGCAGGTGAAAAACTGTTTTTT; cdr3_aa: CASSSGTAGEKLFF
d_call: TRBD1; j_call: TRBJ2-7; v_call: TRBV25-1; clone_size: NA; cdr3_nt: TGTGCCAGCAGTGGGTCGGGGACAGGGTCGTACGAGCAGTACTTC; cdr3_aa: CASSGSGTGSYEQYF
d_call: TRBD1; j_call: TRBJ1-5; v_call: TRBV5-6; clone_size: NA; cdr3_nt: TGTGCCAGCAGCTTGTTGGGACAGAGTCCTTCCGATCAGCCCCAGCATTTT; cdr3_aa: CASSLLGQSPSDQPQHF
d_call: NA; j_call: TRBJ2-1; v_call: TRBV28; clone_size: few; cdr3_nt: TGTGCCAGCAGTCGACTAGAGGTAGGGTTTTGGCAGTTCTTC; cdr3_aa: CASSRLEVGFWQFF
d_call: TRBD2; j_call: TRBJ2-1; v_call: TRBV19; clone_size: NA; cdr3_nt: TGTGCCAGTAGTGCGACTAGCGGGAGGGCCCATGAGCAGTTCTTC; cdr3_aa: CASSATSGRAHEQFF
d_call: NA; j_call: TRBJ2-7; v_call: TRBV6-1; clone_size: NA; cdr3_nt: TGTGCCAGCAGTGAAAGAGGGTACGAGCAGTACTTC; cdr3_aa: CASSERGYEQYF
d_call: NA; j_call: TRBJ2-7; v_call: TRBV28; clone_size: NA; cdr3_nt: TGTGCCACTACACGGGAGAGTCCCTACGAGCAGTACTTC; cdr3_aa: CATTRESPYEQYF
d_call: NA; j_call: TRBJ1-1; v_call: TRBV18; clone_size: NA; cdr3_nt: TGTGCCAGCTCACCACCGTTGGGGAGAACTGAAGCTTTCTTT; cdr3_aa: CASSPPLGRTEAFF
d_call: TRBD2; j_call: TRBJ2-2; v_call: TRBV5-4; clone_size: NA; cdr3_nt: TGTGCCAGCAGCTCTGTTACCGGGACTAGCGGATTCACCGGGGAGCTGTTTTTT; cdr3_aa: CASSSVTGTSGFTGELFF
d_call: NA; j_call: TRBJ2-2; v_call: TRBV6-1; clone_size: NA; cdr3_nt: TGTGCCAGCAGTGAGAGAGCAGGGGACGCCGGGGAGCTGTTTTTT; cdr3_aa: CASSERAGDAGELFF
d_call: NA; j_call: TRBJ1-2; v_call: TRBV20-1; clone_size: many; cdr3_nt: TGCAGTGCAACAGGGTCGGATGGCTACACCTTC; cdr3_aa: CSATGSDGYTF
d_call: TRBD2; j_call: TRBJ2-1; v_call: TRBV6-5; clone_size: NA; cdr3_nt: TGTGCCAGCAGTTATGGGACTAGCGTAACCTACAATGAGCAGTTCTTC; cdr3_aa: CASSYGTSVTYNEQFF
d_call: NA; j_call: TRBJ1-2; v_call: TRBV12-3/TRBV12-4; clone_size: NA; cdr3_nt: TGTGCCAGCAGTTTAGGGCAGGGGCTTGGCTACACCTTC; cdr3_aa: CASSLGQGLGYTF
d_call: NA; j_call: TRBJ2-4; v_call: TRBV5-1; clone_size: NA; cdr3_nt: TGCGCCAGCAGCACTCCCAGGGGAGACATTCAGTACTTC; cdr3_aa: CASSTPRGDIQYF
d_call: TRBD1; j_call: TRBJ2-3; v_call: TRBV5-1; clone_size: few; cdr3_nt: TGCGCCAGCAGCTTGGACAGGGGGCGCACAGATACGCAGTATTTT; cdr3_aa: CASSLDRGRTDTQYF
d_call: NA; j_call: TRBJ2-3; v_call: TRBV4-2; clone_size: NA; cdr3_nt: TGTGCCAGCAGCCTAGCTAGGCTAGCAATACTTTCTAGCACAGATACGCAGTATTTT; cdr3_aa: CASSLARLAILSSTDTQYF
d_call: TRBD2; j_call: TRBJ2-1; v_call: TRBV19; clone_size: NA; cdr3_nt: TGTGCCAGTAGGACTAGCGGACCCTCCTACAATGAGCAGTTCTTC; cdr3_aa: CASRTSGPSYNEQFF
d_call: TRBD1; j_call: TRBJ2-1; v_call: TRBV6-2/TRBV6-3; clone_size: NA; cdr3_nt: TGTGCCAGCAGTTCCATCCTCGTCAGGGGGCGCGAGAATGAGCAGTTCTTC; cdr3_aa: CASSSILVRGRENEQFF
d_call: NA; j_call: TRBJ1-4; v_call: TRBV5-4; clone_size: NA; cdr3_nt: TGTGCCAGCAGACCTTCGGAGGGGTCGGGAAAACTGTTTTTT; cdr3_aa: CASRPSEGSGKLFF
d_call: NA; j_call: TRBJ1-1; v_call: TRBV12-3/TRBV12-4; clone_size: NA; cdr3_nt: TGTGCCAGCAGTCTGACGCGGGACACTGAAGCTTTCTTT; cdr3_aa: CASSLTRDTEAFF
d_call: NA; j_call: TRBJ2-7; v_call: TRBV29-1; clone_size: NA; cdr3_nt: TGCAGCGTCGAGGATAACCCCTACGAGCAGTACTTC; cdr3_aa: CSVEDNPYEQYF
d_call: TRBD1; j_call: TRBJ1-2; v_call: TRBV24-1; clone_size: NA; cdr3_nt: TGTGCCACCAGTGATTTGCGAGGGGGCCATGGCTACACCTTC; cdr3_aa: CATSDLRGGHGYTF
d_call: NA; j_call: TRBJ2-1; v_call: TRBV12-3/TRBV12-4; clone_size: NA; cdr3_nt: TGTGCCAGCAGTTTCCAAGAGCAGTTCTTC; cdr3_aa: CASSFQEQFF
d_call: TRBD1; j_call: TRBJ2-5; v_call: TRBV2; clone_size: NA; cdr3_nt: TGTGCCAGCAGGGAGACAGGGCGTGGTGAGACCCAGTACTTC; cdr3_aa: CASRETGRGETQYF
d_call: TRBD2; j_call: TRBJ2-3; v_call: TRBV11-2; clone_size: NA; cdr3_nt: TGTGCCAGCAGCTTTAGCGGGTTAACCACAGATACGCAGTATTTT; cdr3_aa: CASSFSGLTTDTQYF
d_call: NA; j_call: TRBJ1-6; v_call: TRBV19; clone_size: many; cdr3_nt: TGTGCCAGGGCCTGCAGGGGCTCCTATAATTCACCCCTCCACTTT; cdr3_aa: CARACRGSYNSPLHF
d_call: TRBD2; j_call: TRBJ2-5; v_call: TRBV9; clone_size: NA; cdr3_nt: TGTGCCAGCAGCGCCCAGACTAGCGAGCAAGAGACCCAGTACTTC; cdr3_aa: CASSAQTSEQETQYF
d_call: NA; j_call: TRBJ2-2; v_call: TRBV12-2; clone_size: NA; cdr3_nt: TGTGCAAGTCGCTACAGAGGGAGGAAACTAAGTGGGGAGCTGTTTTTT; cdr3_aa: CASRYRGRKLSGELFF
d_call: TRBD2; j_call: TRBJ2-1; v_call: TRBV2; clone_size: NA; cdr3_nt: TGTGCCAGCAGTGACTTCGGACTAGCGGGTTATGATGAGCAGTTCTTC; cdr3_aa: CASSDFGLAGYDEQFF
d_call: TRBD2; j_call: TRBJ2-1; v_call: TRBV27; clone_size: once; cdr3_nt: TGTGCCAGCAGAGGGGGTGGAGCGGGAGAATACAATGAGCAGTTCTTC; cdr3_aa: CASRGGGAGEYNEQFF
d_call: NA; j_call: TRBJ1-3; v_call: TRBV29-1; clone_size: NA; cdr3_nt: TGCAGCGTTGACACCGGGTCTGGGGGAAACACCATATATTTT; cdr3_aa: CSVDTGSGGNTIYF
d_call: TRBD1; j_call: TRBJ2-1; v_call: TRBV7-3; clone_size: NA; cdr3_nt: TGTGCCAGCAGCTCCAACTACGGGGACAGTTACAATGAGCAGTTCTTC; cdr3_aa: CASSSNYGDSYNEQFF
d_call: NA; j_call: TRBJ1-2; v_call: TRBV18; clone_size: once; cdr3_nt: TGTGCCAGCTCACCACCAGGGAGCTATGGCTACACCTTC; cdr3_aa: CASSPPGSYGYTF
d_call: NA; j_call: TRBJ1-3; v_call: TRBV29-1; clone_size: NA; cdr3_nt: TGCAGCGTTCAAGATTACTCTGGAAACACCATATATTTT; cdr3_aa: CSVQDYSGNTIYF
d_call: NA; j_call: TRBJ2-7; v_call: TRBV3-1/TRBV3-2; clone_size: NA; cdr3_nt: TGTGCCAGCAGTCGGAGCTACGAGCAGTACTTC; cdr3_aa: CASSRSYEQYF
d_call: NA; j_call: TRBJ2-6; v_call: TRBV24-1; clone_size: NA; cdr3_nt: TGTGCCACCAGTGATACGGGCTCTGGGGCCAACGTCCTGACTTTC; cdr3_aa: CATSDTGSGANVLTF
d_call: TRBD1; j_call: TRBJ1-4; v_call: TRBV7-2; clone_size: NA; cdr3_nt: TGTGCCAGCAGCTTCGACAGGGGACCTAATGAAAAACTGTTTTTT; cdr3_aa: CASSFDRGPNEKLFF
d_call: TRBD1; j_call: TRBJ2-7; v_call: TRBV5-1; clone_size: NA; cdr3_nt: TGCGCCAGCAGCTTGGGGGATTTTGGGACAGCTTCCTACGAGCAGTACTTC; cdr3_aa: CASSLGDFGTASYEQYF
d_call: TRBD2; j_call: TRBJ2-2; v_call: TRBV11-3; clone_size: NA; cdr3_nt: TGTGCCAGCAGCTTAGGGTTAGCGGGACGCACCGGGGAGCTGTTTTTT; cdr3_aa: CASSLGLAGRTGELFF
d_call: TRBD2; j_call: TRBJ2-7; v_call: TRBV6-2/TRBV6-3; clone_size: few; cdr3_nt: TGTGCCAGCAGTTCCCGACTAGCGGGAGTCTACGAGCAGTACTTC; cdr3_aa: CASSSRLAGVYEQYF
d_call: NA; j_call: TRBJ2-1; v_call: TRBV3-1/TRBV3-2; clone_size: NA; cdr3_nt: TGTGCCAGCAGCTGGGGACTCCTGGGCGACAATGAGCAGTTCTTC; cdr3_aa: CASSWGLLGDNEQFF
d_call: TRBD1; j_call: TRBJ1-1; v_call: TRBV5-4; clone_size: NA; cdr3_nt: TGTGCCAGCAGCTTGGCGAGGGGGCGAATCCACACTGAAGCTTTCTTT; cdr3_aa: CASSLARGRIHTEAFF
d_call: NA; j_call: TRBJ2-4; v_call: TRBV3-1/TRBV3-2; clone_size: NA; cdr3_nt: TGTGCCAGCAGCCAAGCAGGGGATGGTAACATTCAGTACTTC; cdr3_aa: CASSQAGDGNIQYF
d_call: NA; j_call: TRBJ2-7; v_call: TRBV6-5; clone_size: NA; cdr3_nt: TGTGCCAGTCAGGCCTTAGGCACCTACGAGCAGTACTTC; cdr3_aa: CASQALGTYEQYF
d_call: NA; j_call: TRBJ1-5; v_call: TRBV2; clone_size: once; cdr3_nt: TGTGCCAGCAGTGAACAGGGGTTCAGCAATCAGCCCCAGCATTTT; cdr3_aa: CASSEQGFSNQPQHF
d_call: TRBD2; j_call: TRBJ2-1; v_call: TRBV29-1; clone_size: NA; cdr3_nt: TGCAGCGTTAGGGCCCTAGCGGGAGCTGCCTACAATGAGCAGTTCTTC; cdr3_aa: CSVRALAGAAYNEQFF
d_call: TRBD2; j_call: TRBJ2-5; v_call: TRBV9; clone_size: NA; cdr3_nt: TGTGCCAGCAGCGCCTCTAGCGGGAGGGCGGGGGAGACCCAGTACTTC; cdr3_aa: CASSASSGRAGETQYF
d_call: TRBD2; j_call: TRBJ2-7; v_call: TRBV6-6; clone_size: NA; cdr3_nt: TGTGCCAGCAGTAAGTCGGGAGGCGGGGAGCAGTACTTC; cdr3_aa: CASSKSGGGEQYF
d_call: NA; j_call: TRBJ2-5; v_call: TRBV3-1/TRBV3-2; clone_size: NA; cdr3_nt: TGTGCCAGCAGCCACAATACAGGGAGTCTCCAAGAGACCCAGTACTTC; cdr3_aa: CASSHNTGSLQETQYF
d_call: NA; j_call: TRBJ1-4; v_call: TRBV11-3; clone_size: NA; cdr3_nt: TGTGCCAGCAGCCCACAACCGGGGGGAAATGAAAAACTGTTTTTT; cdr3_aa: CASSPQPGGNEKLFF
d_call: NA; j_call: TRBJ2-3; v_call: TRBV24-1; clone_size: NA; cdr3_nt: TGTGCCACCAGTGCCTGGGGGGGGCACACAGATACGCAGTATTTT; cdr3_aa: CATSAWGGHTDTQYF
d_call: NA; j_call: TRBJ1-1; v_call: TRBV5-1; clone_size: NA; cdr3_nt: TGCGCCAGCAGCTTCGGGGACACTGAAGCTTTCTTT; cdr3_aa: CASSFGDTEAFF
d_call: TRBD1; j_call: TRBJ2-1; v_call: TRBV5-1; clone_size: NA; cdr3_nt: TGCGCCAGCAGCCCATACACTACCGGGACAGGGGCATTTGAGCAGTTCTTC; cdr3_aa: CASSPYTTGTGAFEQFF
d_call: NA; j_call: TRBJ2-5; v_call: TRBV12-3/TRBV12-4; clone_size: NA; cdr3_nt: TGTGCCAGCAGTTTGAGGGAAGAGACCCAGTACTTC; cdr3_aa: CASSLREETQYF
d_call: TRBD1; j_call: TRBJ2-2; v_call: TRBV10-2; clone_size: NA; cdr3_nt: TGCGCCAGCAGAGGACAGGGAGGCACCGGGGAGCTGTTTTTT; cdr3_aa: CASRGQGGTGELFF
d_call: NA; j_call: TRBJ1-4; v_call: TRBV19; clone_size: NA; cdr3_nt: TGTGCCAGTAGTATACAGGGTGCTAATGAAAAACTGTTTTTT; cdr3_aa: CASSIQGANEKLFF
d_call: TRBD1; j_call: TRBJ1-6; v_call: TRBV7-6; clone_size: NA; cdr3_nt: TGTGCCAGCAGACACAGACAGGGGGCGCGGGTAGTAGGCTATAATTCACCCCTCCACTTT; cdr3_aa: CASRHRQGARVVGYNSPLHF
d_call: NA; j_call: TRBJ1-1; v_call: TRBV25-1; clone_size: NA; cdr3_nt: TGTGCCAGCTCTCAGGGAGGGGCGACTGAAGCTTTCTTT; cdr3_aa: CASSQGGATEAFF
d_call: TRBD2; j_call: TRBJ2-1; v_call: TRBV7-2; clone_size: NA; cdr3_nt: TGTGCCAGCAACGGGGGGGCGGAGTACAATGAGCAGTTCTTC; cdr3_aa: CASNGGAEYNEQFF